The next 27 T cell receptor beta chains were all read from a single sample in a study of identical twins. TCRdb re-derived calls from the 5' RACE reads in MiXCR, one entry per CDR3 protein. Of around 250,000 distinct CDR3 sequences listed, roughly an eighth are singletons. A further study also used this sample, focusing on yellow fever vaccine responses in identical twins.

The material sequenced was memory (CD45RO+) T cells sorted from blood. These receptors originate from a woman under 30 in good health.

V gene TRBV5-1 combines with J gene TRBJ2-2, with TRBD1 matching over 10 bases. Germline CDR1 is SGHRS and CDR2 is YFSETQ. The CDR3 runs to 18 residues. With 5 bases clipped from V and 1 base from J, the junction kept 11 bases outside the gene matches. In DNA, the CDR3 is TGCGCCAGCAGGTTCCCCCGGGGACAGGGGTTGAACACCGGGGAGCTGTTTTTT. This sequence encodes CASRFPRGQGLNTGELFF.

The chain combines TRBV9 with TRBJ2-2; weak D call: TRBD1 (5 bases). Germline CDR1 and CDR2: SGDLS and YYNGEE. The CDR3 totals 17 residues. Trimming stripped 0 bases from V and 1 base from J, with 13 bases between. CDR3 sequence: CASSVGVGAKNTGELFF. CDR3 in DNA: TGTGCCAGCAGCGTAGGAGTTGGGGCTAAGAACACCGGGGAGCTGTTTTTT.

The genes are TRBV15 and TRBJ2-3; a weak D match, TRBD2 (8 bases). The V and J ends lost 2 bases and 1 base respectively, with 16 bases between them. Germline loops: CDR1 LNHNV, CDR2 YYDKDF (reference sequence). This CDR3 region has 17 residues. For the CDR3, the DNA is TGTGCCACCAGCAGACGATCAGGGGGACTAGGCACAGATACGCAGTATTTT. It yields the protein CATSRRSGGLGTDTQYF.

This clonotype was counted between two and nine times. The chain recombines TRBV10-3 with TRBJ1-5; D is ambiguous. The V end was cut by 7 bases, the J end by 2 bases, with 9 bases between. The germline V gene encodes CDR1 ENHRY and CDR2 SYGVKD. The CDR3 sequence is 13 residues long. The CDR3 DNA sequence: TGTGCCATCAAGAGCATTGGCAATCAGCCCCAGCATTTT. Amino acid sequence: CAIKSIGNQPQHF.

This clonotype was seen a few times. This chain connects TRBV20-1 to TRBJ2-7, with D perhaps TRBD1 (6 bases). This CDR3 is 12 amino acids long. Trimming stripped 5 bases from V and 4 bases from J, with 12 bases between. The V gene's germline CDR1 is DFQATT and CDR2 SNEGSKA (reference sequence). The CDR3 nucleotides read TGCAGTGCTCCCCGGACAGTTTACGAGCAGTACTTC. Residues: CSAPRTVYEQYF.

The table lists this clonotype with a few counts. V and J are TRBV15 and TRBJ2-2; no firm D call. CDR3 length: 15 residues. V lost 0 bases and J lost 3, with 8 bases in between. Germline CDR1 and CDR2: LNHNV and YYDKDF (reference sequence). DNA for the CDR3: TGTGCCACCAGCAGAGATCGGTCTTACACCGGGGAGCTGTTTTTT. Protein sequence: CATSRDRSYTGELFF.

The chain couples TRBV2 to TRBJ2-2; TRBD1 might be the D (6 bases). V was pared by 7 bases and J by 4 bases, with 34 bases between. CDR3 length: 21 residues. CDR1 and CDR2 from the germline V gene are SNHLY and FYNNEI. For the CDR3, the DNA is TGTGCCAGCACTATCCCCGACAGGTTTGCGGCCGATACCTGGTTCACCGGGGAGCTGTTTTTT. It translates to CASTIPDRFAADTWFTGELFF.

The chain has TRBV4-1 and TRBJ1-1; 8 positions agree with TRBD1. Germline V lookup: CDR1 MGHRA, CDR2 YSYEKL. V was pared by 4 bases and J by 1 base, with 5 bases of the junction left unmatched. CDR3 length: 15 residues. The CDR3 coding sequence is TGCGCCAGCAGCCCCGTCGGGACAGGGAACACTGAAGCTTTCTTT. This encodes CASSPVGTGNTEAFF.

This clonotype was recorded many times. This chain links TRBV14 with TRBJ1-1; unclear D gene. CDR3 size: 14 residues. Germline V gene sequence: CDR1 SGHDN, CDR2 FVKESK. The V gene lost 0 bases and the J gene lost 0 bases, with 5 bases spanning the gap. This CDR3 reads CASSQEPLNTEAFF. In nucleotides, the CDR3 is TGTGCCAGCAGCCAAGAGCCTCTGAACACTGAAGCTTTCTTT.

This clonotype was counted only a few times. V gene TRBV9 combines with J gene TRBJ2-1, with 7 nucleotides matching TRBD2. The CDR3 consists of 14 residues. Trimming cost V 7 bases and J 7 bases; bases outside gene matches: 11. Germline lookup yields CDR1 SGDLS and CDR2 YYNGEE. The CDR3 DNA reads TGTGCCAGCCAGCGGGACTCCTCTTTTAATGAGCAGTTCTTC. It encodes CASQRDSSFNEQFF.

This clonotype was observed a handful of times. The V gene is TRBV5-1, the J gene TRBJ1-4; D is uncertain. Trimming shortened V by 4 bases and J by 3 bases, and 13 bases separated the two germline ends. Germline-derived CDR1 and CDR2 are SGHRS and YFSETQ. This CDR3 spans 15 amino acids. The CDR3 region is CASSPQVGSNEKLFF. The DNA of the CDR3 is TGCGCCAGCAGCCCCCAGGTGGGGTCTAATGAAAAACTGTTTTTT. Variable domain in full (rest from reference TRBV5-1 and TRBJ1-4): KAGVTQTPRYLIKTRGQQVTLSCSPISGHRSVSWYQQTPGQGLQFLFEYFSETQRNKGNFPGRFSGRQFSNSRSEMNVSTLELGDSALYLCASSPQVGSNEKLFFGSGTQLSVL.

The genes are TRBV12-3 or TRBV12-4 and TRBJ2-7; 7 bases agree with TRBD1. This CDR3 has 14 residues. J was trimmed by 5 bases and V by 6 bases; bases with no gene match: 10. CDR3 residues: CASSPGQALNEQYF. The CDR3 coding sequence is TGTGCCAGCAGCCCTGGACAGGCCCTTAACGAGCAGTACTTC.

The chain couples TRBV24-1 to TRBJ1-5; no definite D call. CDR3 length equals 15 residues. Germline V gene data show CDR1 as KGHDR and CDR2 as SFDVKD. Trimming removed 4 bases from V and 0 bases from J, with 9 bases in between. DNA for the CDR3: TGTGCCACCAGTGAAGGATCGTATAGCAATCAGCCCCAGCATTTT. This codes for CATSEGSYSNQPQHF.

This clonotype appeared a few times. In nucleotides, the CDR3 is TGTGCCAGCACAGGAGTTCTGCCCTACGAGCAGTACTTC. The encoded protein is CASTGVLPYEQYF. V is TRBV28 and J is TRBJ2-7; D call uncertain. The CDR3 covers 13 residues. V was clipped by 7 bases and J by 2 bases, with 12 bases between them. The germline gives CDR1 MDHEN, CDR2 SYDVKM.

Only a few counts were recorded for this clonotype. The chain's CDR3 is CSAKAPTGADTQYF. CDR3 in DNA: TGCAGTGCTAAAGCCCCAACGGGGGCAGATACGCAGTATTTT. The genes are TRBV20-1 and TRBJ2-3; perhaps TRBD2 as D (6 bases). There are 14 residues in the CDR3. CDR1 and CDR2 from the germline V gene are DFQATT and SNEGSKA (reference sequence). Trimming removed 4 bases from V and 4 bases from J, with 15 bases in between.

The chain is built from TRBV3-1 and TRBJ2-2; weak D call: TRBD2 (6 bases). Germline assignment: CDR1 LGHDT and CDR2 YNNKEL (reference sequence). Trimming took off 4 bases at V and 2 bases at J, with 17 bases between the two ends. The CDR3 sequence is 17 residues long. DNA for the CDR3: TGTGCCAGCAGCCGAGATGCGGGACTTACAAACACCGGGGAGCTGTTTTTT. Translating it yields CASSRDAGLTNTGELFF.

This rearrangement joins TRBV15 to TRBJ1-1; no reliable D call. V lost 0 bases, J lost 3 bases, and 11 bases lay in between. The germline V gene has CDR1 LNHNV and CDR2 YYDKDF (reference sequence). This CDR3 spans 15 amino acids. This CDR3 reads CATSRDRRGYTEAFF. CDR3 sequence (DNA): TGTGCCACCAGCAGAGACCGGCGCGGGTACACTGAAGCTTTCTTT.

The sample holds many counts of this clonotype. This chain uses TRBV5-6 with TRBJ1-2; a possible D gene is TRBD1 (5 bases). The V gene lost 7 bases and the J gene lost 7 bases, with 17 bases spanning the gap. The CDR3 totals 13 residues. The germline CDR1 and CDR2 sequences are SGHDT and YYEEEE. CDR3 in DNA: TGTGCCAGCCACCCCGGGACCGACACTGGCTACACCTTC. Its protein product is CASHPGTDTGYTF. Together with reference TRBV5-6 and TRBJ1-2, the CDR3 gives the full variable domain: DAGVTQSPTHLIKTRGQQVTLRCSPKSGHDTVSWYQQALGQGPQFIFQYYEEEERQRGNFPDRFSGHQFPNYSSELNVNALLLGDSALYLCASHPGTDTGYTFGSGTRLTVV.

Only a few counts were recorded for this clonotype. The chain recombines TRBV5-1 with TRBJ2-1; TRBD2 is a possible D gene (7 bases). The CDR3 consists of 14 residues. In germline, CDR1 is SGHRS, CDR2 YFSETQ. V shed 2 bases and J shed 7 bases, with 13 bases lying between them. The CDR3 reads CASSFEGGRNEQFF. The CDR3 nucleotides are TGCGCCAGCAGCTTCGAGGGGGGGAGAAATGAGCAGTTCTTC.

The rearrangement uses TRBV18 and TRBJ2-1; D remains unclear. In germline, CDR1 is KGHSH, CDR2 LQKENI. The CDR3 is 15 residues long. Trimming cost V 3 bases and J 0 bases, with 9 bases left between them. The CDR3 DNA sequence: TGTGCCAGCTCACCGGACGCTAGCTCCTACAATGAGCAGTTCTTC. This encodes CASSPDASSYNEQFF.

The sample holds many counts of this clonotype. The chain carries TRBV12-3 or TRBV12-4 and TRBJ1-2, with a tentative D call TRBD1 (6 bases). The CDR3 is 13 amino acids. The V end lost 7 bases, the J end lost 2 bases, and 11 bases lay between the germline ends. The CDR3 DNA follows: TGTGCCAGCAACACTGGACAGAACTATGGCTACACCTTC. It yields the protein CASNTGQNYGYTF.

This clonotype has just a few counts. The DNA for the CDR3 is TGTGCCAGCAGTATCCGGAACACCATATATTTT. It specifies CASSIRNTIYF. The rearrangement uses TRBV12-3 or TRBV12-4 and TRBJ1-3, with D uncertain. V lost 5 bases to trimming and J lost 7 bases, with 6 bases between them. The CDR3 spans 11 residues.

This chain uses TRBV14 with TRBJ2-3, with a tentative D call TRBD2 (6 bases). With 5 bases removed from V and 1 base from J, the gap between germline ends came to 16 bases. Germline V gives CDR1 SGHDN, CDR2 FVKESK. The CDR3 extends over 16 amino acids. CDR3 amino acids: CASSFRDSLGTDTQYF. In nucleotides, the CDR3 is TGTGCCAGCAGCTTTCGGGACTCTTTGGGCACAGATACGCAGTATTTT.

A word on this clonotype: The junction differs from germline at one of its ends, possibly a read error. The V and J genes are TRBV12-5 and TRBJ2-3; TRBD2 agrees at 13 bases. Per germline, CDR1 LGHNT and CDR2 FRNRAP. This CDR3 has 15 amino acids. CDR3: CASGPSGTSGVVKHF. The CDR3, as DNA: TGTGCTAGTGGGCCATCCGGGACTAGCGGGGTTGTCAAGCATTTT.

This clonotype was recorded a few times. The chain employs TRBV5-6 and TRBJ2-1; 14 nucleotides line up with TRBD2. Germline V CDR1 and CDR2: SGHDT, YYEEEE. The CDR3 has 17 residues. Losses at the gene ends were 4 bases for V and 0 bases for J; bases not matched to a gene: 3. In DNA, the CDR3 is TGTGCCAGCAGCGATGGGACTAGCGGGAGCTCCTACAATGAGCAGTTCTTC. Protein: CASSDGTSGSSYNEQFF.

Only a few counts were recorded for this clonotype. The V call is TRBV5-6, the J call TRBJ2-7, with a weak D call TRBD2 (7 bases). Germline V gene data show CDR1 as SGHDT and CDR2 as YYEEEE. The ends were cut back, 6 bases at V and 6 bases at J, with 13 bases in the middle. The CDR3 runs 12 residues. CDR3 amino acids: CASTSGGLEQYF. In DNA form, the CDR3 reads TGTGCCAGCACTTCCGGGGGGCTCGAGCAGTACTTC.

This clonotype occurred many times. The chain links TRBV12-3 or TRBV12-4 to TRBJ2-1; 7 bases are shared with TRBD1. This CDR3 region has 13 residues. V gave up 8 bases and J gave up 5 bases; unmatched junction bases: 6. The CDR3 is CASSTTGDNEQFF. DNA of the CDR3: TGTGCCAGCTCAACCACAGGGGACAATGAGCAGTTCTTC.